What follows are 8 T cell receptor beta chains derived from one specimen sequenced in a study of siplizumab effects on memory and regulatory T cells (dated by TCRdb to the late 2010s). The library relied on the immunoSEQ multiplex PCR assay. Entries here come from immuneACCESS through TCRdb and include only in-frame sequences with V and J called. Some clones fail to appear in such tables; in the studies checked, an unresolved V gene covers under half of the shortfall, and the cause of the remainder is unknown. Across this sample there are some 96,000 clones, with 91% seen only once. Of the sample, 0.15% falls within the top ten clones. The sequenced sample was CD4+ T cells sorted from blood. Receptors were obtained from a human donor in good health.

CDR3 amino acids: CASSVGGTTQSDTQYF. The CDR3 DNA reads as TGTGCCAGCAGCGTAGGTGGGACTACGCAATCAGATACGCAGTATTTT. The rearrangement links TRBV9 to TRBJ2-3; 7 bases are a match to TRBD2. J was trimmed by 4 bases and V by 0 bases; bases with no gene match: 8. The CDR3 covers 16 residues. Germline V gene data show CDR1 as SGDLS and CDR2 as YYNGEE.

The chain joins TRBV6-5 to TRBJ2-7; D remains ambiguous. The CDR3 is made up of 13 amino acids. Trimming pared 4 bases from V and 2 bases from J, leaving 9 bases between. Germline V CDR1 and CDR2: MNHEY, SVGAGI. CDR3 nucleotide sequence: TGTGCCAGCAGTTCCTTACTTACCTACGAGCAGTACTTC. Translated, it gives CASSSLLTYEQYF.

This chain joins TRBV7-2 and TRBJ1-3; a weak D match, TRBD1 (5 bases). Germline values: CDR1 SGHTA, CDR2 FQGNSA. This CDR3 contains 17 residues. Trimming removed 5 bases from V and 0 bases from J, with 17 bases in between. CDR3 amino acids: CASSRYLGEYSGNTIYF. DNA for the CDR3: TGTGCCAGCAGCCGTTATTTGGGGGAGTACTCTGGAAACACCATATATTTT.

V usage is TRBV7-9 and J usage is TRBJ1-3; D is uncertain. Between the trimmed V and J ends, which lost 0 bases and 2 bases, there was a span of 5 bases. This CDR3 region has 14 residues. CDR1 SEHNR and CDR2 FQNEAQ come from the germline V gene (reference sequence). CDR3 loop: CASSLAPPGNTIYF. CDR3 nucleotides: TGTGCCAGCAGCTTAGCGCCCCCTGGAAACACCATATATTTT.

The chain employs TRBV4-1 and TRBJ2-7; D gene unclear. Looked up from germline, CDR1 is MGHRA and CDR2 is YSYEKL. CDR3 size: 16 residues. V gave up 4 bases and J gave up 0 bases, with 16 bases separating them. As DNA, the CDR3 is TGCGCCAGCAGCCCGGACCCTCGGATGTCCTCCTACGAGCAGTACTTC. Amino acid sequence: CASSPDPRMSSYEQYF.

This chain uses TRBV7-3 with TRBJ2-3; D may be TRBD2 (6 bases). CDR3 length equals 14 residues. V lost 3 bases to trimming and J lost 1 base, with 8 bases between them. Per germline, CDR1 SGHTA and CDR2 FQGTGA. For the CDR3, the DNA is TGTGCCAGCAGCTTCGGGACTGGCACAGATACGCAGTATTTT. It encodes CASSFGTGTDTQYF.

Only one count was recorded for this clone. This chain links TRBV5-1 with TRBJ2-7; 9 bases map to TRBD1. V shed 4 bases, J shed 6 bases, and the junction held 8 bases outside the gene matches. The CDR3 is made up of 14 amino acids. Per germline, CDR1 SGHRS and CDR2 YFSETQ. The CDR3 nucleotides read TGCGCCAGCAGCCAGGGGGACAGGGCGAGCGAGCAGTACTTC. As protein: CASSQGDRASEQYF.

The genes are TRBV18 and TRBJ1-1; D is unresolved. Germline CDR1 and CDR2: KGHSH and LQKENI. There are 13 residues in the CDR3. V lost 2 bases, J lost 11 bases, and 15 bases lay in between. CDR3 loop: CASSPSGGRWAFF. The DNA of the CDR3 is TGTGCCAGCTCACCAAGCGGCGGCAGGTGGGCTTTCTTT.